The clone carrying this T cell receptor (beta chain) was counted between two and nine times. Antigen: not known. The source of the sample is a study of blood T cells in healthy people across ages. Overall study findings and caveats: Researchers report that TCR beta diversity correlated strongly with naive T cell percentage.

Germline V gives CDR1 SQVTM, CDR2 ANQGSEA. V gave up 2 bases and J gave up 1 base; unmatched junction bases: 5. CDR3 length equals 16 residues. A J-beta primer mix and a sample-barcoded 5' primer were used in a second PCR of roughly 6 to 11 cycles. Each CDR3 protein is one row after TCRdb ran MiXCR on the 5' RACE reads. The sample lists some 760,000 distinct CDR3 sequences, 25% seen once, with 9% to 9.5% in the top ten. They isolated at least 7 million PBMCs from each sample. The same sample was also studied in work on T cells of mothers and their children.

Sequencing was done on a sample of blood. The V call is TRBV29-1, the J call TRBJ2-1; 10 bases line up with TRBD2. The origin of this receptor is a boy between 10 and 17 years old in good health. The DNA for the CDR3 is TGCAGCGTTGAAAGTGTGACTAGCGGGTCCTACAATGAGCAGTTCTTC. It is translated as CSVESVTSGSYNEQFF.